The TCR beta chain described here comes from a study of blood T cell repertoires in COVID-19. The overall study: COVID-19 samples collected from the United States, Italy and Spain covered acute and convalescent phases. From T cells, B-cell-depleted T cells, or PBMCs came the material, which was cDNA or gDNA.

In its sample, this clone was seen a few times. Original data processing: Reference gene primer amplification gave nucleated cell count estimates. Clones were sequenced by immunoSEQ multiplex PCR, and TCRdb holds only the in-frame ones, with some missing. From that table come the V and J calls and clone size; the DNA was used to work out D and trimming. The table records 150,000 to 200,000 clones, about 83% of them present only once. Germline CDR1 and CDR2: SQVTM and ANQGSEA. This CDR3 has 15 amino acids. Unmatched junction bases numbered 6, after V lost 2 bases and J lost 2 bases. The V call is TRBV29-1, the J call TRBJ2-5, with 9 bases matching TRBD1. This TCR was recovered from an elderly woman with acute or convalescent COVID-19. Material for sequencing was peripheral blood. In nucleotides, the CDR3 is TGCAGCGTTGAACCCGGGACAGGGAATCAAGAGACCCAGTACTTC. Translation: CSVEPGTGNQETQYF.